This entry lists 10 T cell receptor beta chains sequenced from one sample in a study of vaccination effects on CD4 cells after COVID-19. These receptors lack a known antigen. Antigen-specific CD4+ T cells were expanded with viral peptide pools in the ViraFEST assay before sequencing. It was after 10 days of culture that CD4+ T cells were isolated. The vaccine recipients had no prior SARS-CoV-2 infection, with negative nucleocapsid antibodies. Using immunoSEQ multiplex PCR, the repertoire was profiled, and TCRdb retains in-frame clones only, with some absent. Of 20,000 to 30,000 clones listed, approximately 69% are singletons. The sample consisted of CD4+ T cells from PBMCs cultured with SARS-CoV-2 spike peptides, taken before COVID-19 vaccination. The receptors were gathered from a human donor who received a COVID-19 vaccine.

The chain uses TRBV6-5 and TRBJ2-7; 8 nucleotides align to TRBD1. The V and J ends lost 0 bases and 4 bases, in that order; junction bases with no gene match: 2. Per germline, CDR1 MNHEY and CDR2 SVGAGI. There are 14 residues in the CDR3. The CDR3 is CASSYSGQGYEQYF. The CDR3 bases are TGTGCCAGCAGTTACTCAGGACAGGGATACGAGCAGTACTTC.

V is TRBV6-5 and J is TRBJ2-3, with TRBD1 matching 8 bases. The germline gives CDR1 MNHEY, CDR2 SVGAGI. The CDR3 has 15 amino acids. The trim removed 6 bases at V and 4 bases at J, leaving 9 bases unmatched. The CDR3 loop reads CASSRTGQSADTQYF. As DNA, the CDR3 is TGTGCCAGCAGCCGGACAGGGCAATCGGCAGATACGCAGTATTTT.

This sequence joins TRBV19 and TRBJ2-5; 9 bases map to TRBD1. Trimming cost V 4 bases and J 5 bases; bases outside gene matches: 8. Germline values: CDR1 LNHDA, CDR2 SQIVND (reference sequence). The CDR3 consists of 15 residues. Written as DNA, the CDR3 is TGTGCCAGTAGTACCGGGACAGGGTTTATGGAGACCCAGTACTTC. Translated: CASSTGTGFMETQYF.

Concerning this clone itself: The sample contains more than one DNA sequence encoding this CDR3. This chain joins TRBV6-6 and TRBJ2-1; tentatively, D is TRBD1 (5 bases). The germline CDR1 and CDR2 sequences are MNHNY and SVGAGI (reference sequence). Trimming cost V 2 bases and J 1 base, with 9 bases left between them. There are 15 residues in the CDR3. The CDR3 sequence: CASSYEAGSYNEQFF. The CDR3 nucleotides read TGTGCCAGCAGTTACGAGGCAGGGTCCTACAATGAGCAGTTCTTC.

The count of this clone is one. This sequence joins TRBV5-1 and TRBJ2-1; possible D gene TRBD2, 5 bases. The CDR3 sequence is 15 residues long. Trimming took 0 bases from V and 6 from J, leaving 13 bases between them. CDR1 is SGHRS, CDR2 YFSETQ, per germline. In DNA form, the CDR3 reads TGCGCCAGCAGCTTGGCAGGACGGGGATTCAATGAGCAGTTCTTC. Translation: CASSLAGRGFNEQFF. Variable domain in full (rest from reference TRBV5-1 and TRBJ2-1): KAGVTQTPRYLIKTRGQQVTLSCSPISGHRSVSWYQQTPGQGLQFLFEYFSETQRNKGNFPGRFSGRQFSNSRSEMNVSTLELGDSALYLCASSLAGRGFNEQFFGPGTRLTVL.

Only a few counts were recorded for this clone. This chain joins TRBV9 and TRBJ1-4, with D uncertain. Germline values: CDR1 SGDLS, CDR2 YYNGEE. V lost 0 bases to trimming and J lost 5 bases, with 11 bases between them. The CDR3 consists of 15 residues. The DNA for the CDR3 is TGTGCCAGCAGCGTAGGTTCCTTGGGGAATGAAAAACTGTTTTTT. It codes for CASSVGSLGNEKLFF.

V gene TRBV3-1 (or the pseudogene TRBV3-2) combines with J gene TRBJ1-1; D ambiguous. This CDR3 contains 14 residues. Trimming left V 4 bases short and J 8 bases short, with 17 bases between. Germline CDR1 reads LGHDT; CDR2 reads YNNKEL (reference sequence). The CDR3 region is CASSRDIPWGEAFF. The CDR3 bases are TGTGCCAGCAGCCGAGATATTCCCTGGGGAGAAGCTTTCTTT.

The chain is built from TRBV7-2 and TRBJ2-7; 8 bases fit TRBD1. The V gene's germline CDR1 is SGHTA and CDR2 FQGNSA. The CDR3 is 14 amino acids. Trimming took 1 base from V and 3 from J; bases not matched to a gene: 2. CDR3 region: CASSLVGQGYEQYF. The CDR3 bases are TGTGCCAGCAGCTTAGTTGGACAGGGCTACGAGCAGTACTTC.

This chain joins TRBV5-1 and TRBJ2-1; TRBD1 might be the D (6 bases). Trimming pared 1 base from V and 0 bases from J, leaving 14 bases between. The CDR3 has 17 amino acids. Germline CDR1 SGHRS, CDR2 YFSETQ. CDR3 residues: CASSLRPQGSSYNEQFF. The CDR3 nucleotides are TGCGCCAGCAGCTTGCGCCCACAGGGCAGCTCCTACAATGAGCAGTTCTTC.

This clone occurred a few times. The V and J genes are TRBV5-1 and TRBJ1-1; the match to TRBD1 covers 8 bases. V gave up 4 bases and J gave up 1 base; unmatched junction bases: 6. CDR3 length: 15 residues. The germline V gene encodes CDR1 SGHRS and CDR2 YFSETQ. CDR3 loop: CASSRAGTGNTEAFF. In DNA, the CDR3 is TGCGCCAGCAGCCGGGCCGGGACAGGGAACACTGAAGCTTTCTTT.